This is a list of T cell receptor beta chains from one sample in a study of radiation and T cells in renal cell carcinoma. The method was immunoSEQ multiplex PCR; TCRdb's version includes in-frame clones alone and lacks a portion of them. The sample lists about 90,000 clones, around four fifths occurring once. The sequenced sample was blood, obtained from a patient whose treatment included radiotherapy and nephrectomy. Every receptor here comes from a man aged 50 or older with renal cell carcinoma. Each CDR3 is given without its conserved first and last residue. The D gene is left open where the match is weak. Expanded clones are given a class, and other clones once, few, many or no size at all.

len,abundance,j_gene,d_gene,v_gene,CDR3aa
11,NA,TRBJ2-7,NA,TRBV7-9,ASSWAELYEQY
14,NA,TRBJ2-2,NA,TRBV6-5,ASSYFRGTDTGELF
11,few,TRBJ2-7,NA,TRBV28,ASSRTSQGKQY
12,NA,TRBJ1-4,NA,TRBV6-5,ASSSVATNEKLF
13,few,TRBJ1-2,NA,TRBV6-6,ASSYADPAPYGYT
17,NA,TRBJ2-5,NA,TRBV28,ASSFSSVAMRSLQETQY
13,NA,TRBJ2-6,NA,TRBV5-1,ASSLTGTGANVLT
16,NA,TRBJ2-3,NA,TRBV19,ASSMQFRLTGATDTQY
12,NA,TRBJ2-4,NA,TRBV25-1,ASSEQGAKNIQY
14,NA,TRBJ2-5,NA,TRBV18,ASSSGSAPLGETQY
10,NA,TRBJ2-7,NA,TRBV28,ASSPLLREQY
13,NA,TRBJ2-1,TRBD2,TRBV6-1,ASSDRLAGGLEQF
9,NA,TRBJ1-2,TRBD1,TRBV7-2,ASSQQGGYT
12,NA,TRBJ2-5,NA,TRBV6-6,ASKRGPTQETQY
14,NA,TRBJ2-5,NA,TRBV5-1,ASSLAQSGYQETQY
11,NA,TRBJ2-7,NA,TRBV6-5,ASRAAGSYEQY
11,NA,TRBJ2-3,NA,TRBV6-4,ASSDLPRDTQY
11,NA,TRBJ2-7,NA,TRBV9,ASSRGGGYEQY
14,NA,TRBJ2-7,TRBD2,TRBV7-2,ASSLEGTSGGYEQY
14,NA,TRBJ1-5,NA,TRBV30,AWSVIKDGSNQPQH
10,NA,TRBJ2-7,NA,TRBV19,ASSNRAYEQY
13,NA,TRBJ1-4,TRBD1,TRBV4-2,ASSQVQGGNEKLF
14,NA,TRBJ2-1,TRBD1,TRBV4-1,ASSQDRTGSYNEQF
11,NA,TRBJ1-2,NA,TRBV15,ATSPLGGYGYT
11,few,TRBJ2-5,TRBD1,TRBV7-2,ASSLVRGETQY
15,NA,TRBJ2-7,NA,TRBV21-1,ASSKGRGKLRYYEQY
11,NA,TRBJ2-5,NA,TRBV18,ASSLQNQETQY
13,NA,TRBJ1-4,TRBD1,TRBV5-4,ASSGGQGFPEKLF
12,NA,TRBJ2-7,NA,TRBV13,ASSFGRGNDEQY
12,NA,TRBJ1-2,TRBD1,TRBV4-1,ASSQPDRVGGYT
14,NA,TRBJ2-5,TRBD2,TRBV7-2,ASSLGLAGDQETQY
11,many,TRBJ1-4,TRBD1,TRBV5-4,ASQDREGEKLF
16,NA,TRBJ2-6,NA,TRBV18,ASSEAGQSLSGANVLT
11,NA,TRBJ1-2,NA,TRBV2,ASSEAEGYGYT
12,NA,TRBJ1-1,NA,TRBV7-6,ASSLVEGGPEAF
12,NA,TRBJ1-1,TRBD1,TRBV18,ASSPWTGVTEAF
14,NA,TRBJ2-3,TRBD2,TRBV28,ASSFPLAGTSDTQY
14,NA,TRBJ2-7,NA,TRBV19,ASSPPRDTGSYEQY
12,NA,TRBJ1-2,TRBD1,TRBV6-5,ASSWDRENYGYT
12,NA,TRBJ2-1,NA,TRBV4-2,ASSQLTGNNEQF
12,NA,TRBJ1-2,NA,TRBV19,ASRQEYQSYGYT
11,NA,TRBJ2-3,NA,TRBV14,ASSQGITDTQY
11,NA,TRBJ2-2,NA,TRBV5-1,ASTTANTGELF
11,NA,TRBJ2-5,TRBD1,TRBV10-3,AISVTGGETQY
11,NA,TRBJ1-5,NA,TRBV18,ASSPSPDQPQH